This entry features one T cell receptor (beta chain) sequence. The record originates from a study of OX40 agonist ivuxolimab in advanced cancers. J gave up 5 bases and V 4 bases, and 5 bases lay outside the gene matches. The CDR3 consists of 14 residues. Germline-derived CDR1 and CDR2 are SGHRS and YFSETQ. The data were produced by immunoSEQ multiplex PCR, yet TCRdb's version contains in-frame clones alone and is incomplete. Of 40,000 to 50,000 clones in the sample, about 82% were seen once. Cycle 7 day 1, cycle 4 day 1, and baseline were the timepoints at which blood was sampled. The chain links TRBV5-1 to TRBJ2-5, with 10 positions matching TRBD1. This specimen consisted of CD4+ or CD8+ T cells sorted from blood, obtained in a trial of the OX40 agonist ivuxolimab. This receptor was taken from an adult with an advanced solid tumor such as melanoma, head and neck, liver or kidney cancer. The CDR3 coding sequence is TGCGCCAGCAGCCCCGGGACAGGGGATGAGACCCAGTACTTC. This encodes CASSPGTGDETQYF.